Sequencing of this TCR beta chain was carried out in a study of early stage breast cancer tumors. Study-level findings and limits: Comparing each tissue with blood distinguished tumor from normal in about 85% of the 16 patients. Functional markers like CD4, CD8 and FOXP3 were missed in bulk sequencing.

CDR3 size: 15 residues. The ends lost 6 bases at V and 6 bases at J; junction bases unmatched: 6. Germline CDR1 SGHRS, CDR2 YFSETQ. In this sample, this clone turned up once. Its antigen is unknown. Assay used: immunoSEQ multiplex PCR; TCRdb lists only in-frame clones, some missing. The repertoire has around 30,000 clones, under 75% of them found once; the top ten carry around a third. The gene calls are TRBV5-1 and TRBJ2-1; 13 bases are shared with TRBD2. The clonotype originates from a person in their fifties with breast cancer. Source material: blood. The CDR3 sequence is CASKETSGRTNEQFF. CDR3 bases: TGCGCCAGCAAGGAGACTAGCGGGAGGACCAATGAGCAGTTCTTC.